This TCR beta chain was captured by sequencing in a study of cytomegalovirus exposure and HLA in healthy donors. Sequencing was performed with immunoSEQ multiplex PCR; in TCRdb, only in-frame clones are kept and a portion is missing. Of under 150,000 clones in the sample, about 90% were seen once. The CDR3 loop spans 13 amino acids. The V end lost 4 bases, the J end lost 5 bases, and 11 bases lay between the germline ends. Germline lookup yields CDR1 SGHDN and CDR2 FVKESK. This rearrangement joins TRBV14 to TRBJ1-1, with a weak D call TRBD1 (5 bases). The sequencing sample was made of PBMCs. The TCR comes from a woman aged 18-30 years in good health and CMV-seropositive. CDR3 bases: TGTGCCAGCAGCCTCGGGCGGGGGACTGAAGCTTTCTTT. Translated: CASSLGRGTEAFF.